The following is a T cell receptor (beta chain) sequence with its context. This clonotype has ten or more counts. It has no known antigen specificity. No much larger clone is present one base from it, and per-base qualities are unavailable. From the cysteine up to the phenylalanine, the CDR3 has a length of 11 residues. The entry retains the CDR3 DNA only, 33 bases that are in frame from base 1. CDR1 and CDR2, per the germline V gene, are KGHDR and SFDVKD. The junction carries 6 bases between V and J, which are trimmed by 3 bases and 7 bases respectively. This record comes from a study of molecular identifiers for immune sequencing clone quantification (dated by TCRdb to 2016 to 2018). Some background on the complete study: For a replicate experiment, the RNA from either about 20,000 or 100,000 naive CD8 T cells was divided into five aliquots, and four of those aliquots went on to sequencing. CD8 T cells were used in a methods study to benchmark molecular-identifier clustering-based TCR repertoire sequencing (MIDCIRS) and TCR RNA copy counting. Here is what the overall study found, with its caveats: When barcode sub-clustering was not used, chimeric consensus sequences inflated TCR diversity, with chimeras reaching as high as 47%. Even against a background of around 950,000 naive CD8 T cells, spiked-in Jurkat TCR RNA amounting to a single cell's worth was reported to be detectable. The naive libraries included spiked-in Jurkat TCR RNA (fewer than eleven copies' worth), and this RNA is not part of the donor repertoire. About 3 recovered TCR RNA copies per cell were obtained by modeling, versus about 10 by digital PCR, implying a capture efficiency of 25% to 30%. In CMV-specific effector cells, clones with more than 20 RNA copies accounted for over 99% of molecules, whereas in naive cells such clones accounted for under 1%. The sizes of highly expanded clones could end up underestimated when identical TCR molecules share a barcode.

The receptor library was made with PCR. Instrument used: NextSeq 500. Bulk TCR libraries were generated as previously described, with the TCR primers listed in Table S5 used. The Qiagen AllPrep DNA/RNA kit was used to purify total RNA. Before analysis, reads from multiple sequencing runs of one library were combined. The study's own analysis went as follows. Reads were retained only if the reads had an exact TCR constant sequence, and the retained reads were trimmed to 150 nt and grouped according to their 12-nt molecular barcodes. Reads in each barcode group were sub-clustered using a 15% Levenshtein threshold, and a quality-weighted consensus sequence was built for each RNA molecule. Non-functional sequences were filtered out, along with any lower-count sequence sitting one edit away from another sequence. On the basis of fitting two negative binomial distributions, barcode sub-clusters with fewer than 20% of the maximum read count were discarded. TCRdb reprocessed the public reads (quality trimming at Q25 with fastp, clone calling with MiXCR) and kept in-frame beta chains. When rows share a CDR3 protein, they turn into one entry using the most common DNA and genes. TCRdb's processing, not the authors' own work, is the source of the V and J calls. For this sample the table gives some 680,000 distinct CDR3 sequences, of which about 25% were detected only once. The ten largest clones capture approximately 0.75% of the sample.

Naive CD8 T cell libraries were made from 20,000 to 1,000,000 sorted cells using 10%, 30% or 50% of purified RNA. Naive CD8 T cells were FACS-sorted as CD8+CD4-CCR7+CD45RA+ on a BD FACSAria II into RLT Plus buffer. To test detection sensitivity, Jurkat RNA equivalent to about ten TCR copies was spiked into samples of about 17,000-1,100,000 naive CD8 T cells. Enrichment of CD8 T cells was performed with RosetteSep CD8+ T Cell Enrichment Cocktail and Ficoll-Paque, after which ACK red cell lysis was carried out. The TCR originated in a human donor in good health. Some libraries in this study had Jurkat cell RNA spiked in. The chain joins TRBV24-1 to TRBJ2-7; a tentative D match to TRBD1 spans 6 bases. Sequencing was performed on naive CD8+ T cells from blood, with Jurkat cell RNA spiked in. This specimen's cell subset or site label, interpreted: FACS-sorted CD8+CD4-CCR7+CD45RA+ naive T cells. The base sequence is TGTGCCACCAGTGATGGGACAGAGCAGTACTTC. It specifies CATSDGTEQYF.